This T cell receptor (beta chain) was sequenced for a study of identical twins. TCRdb itself ran the 5' RACE reads through MiXCR, one entry per CDR3 protein. The table lists roughly 1.6 million distinct CDR3 sequences, about 30% of them singletons, with about 0.27% in the top ten. Regarding this clonotype: The antigen is undetermined.

Study observations and caveats: These conclusions were based on statistical analysis (cross-sectional, not following the same donors).

This CDR3 has 14 amino acids. V lost 5 bases and J lost 4; bases outside the gene matches: 7. Germline CDR1 SGHTA, CDR2 FQGNSA. This receptor was taken from a newborn girl in good health. The material sequenced was cord blood. This chain joins TRBV7-2 and TRBJ1-2, with 7 bases identical to TRBD1. The CDR3 protein is CASSPRGLGYGYTF. For the CDR3, the DNA is TGTGCCAGCAGCCCTAGGGGGCTCGGCTATGGCTACACCTTC.